This T cell receptor (beta chain) emerged from a study of T-cell memory formation after mild COVID-19. Overall study context: Clusters were largely donor specific. Study-wide findings and caveats: The authors left the SARS-CoV-2 specificity of second-wave clones peaking on day 37 unconfirmed. Day 15 to 85 contracting clones showed balanced CD4/CD8; later expanders leaned CD4+.

Note on this clonotype: What it recognizes is unknown.

TCRdb analysed the 5' RACE reads with MiXCR anew, one entry per CDR3 protein. The table has 250,000 to 300,000 distinct CDR3 sequences, about a sixth seen once. V gave up 1 base and J gave up 4 bases, with 16 bases separating them. Germline V gene lookup returns CDR1 MGHRA and CDR2 YSYEKL. CDR3 size: 16 residues. This TCR came from a man aged 18 to 29 who had mild COVID-19 (a few samples of this study predate the infection). Cell type and time point are not known. The sequencing input was PBMCs or a T cell subset sorted from them (not recorded which). This chain connects TRBV4-1 to TRBJ2-5; a weak D match, TRBD2 (5 bases). CDR3 DNA sequence: TGCGCCAGCAGCCAAGGTCCTCTTAGCGCCCCAGAGACCCAGTACTTC. Protein product: CASSQGPLSAPETQYF.